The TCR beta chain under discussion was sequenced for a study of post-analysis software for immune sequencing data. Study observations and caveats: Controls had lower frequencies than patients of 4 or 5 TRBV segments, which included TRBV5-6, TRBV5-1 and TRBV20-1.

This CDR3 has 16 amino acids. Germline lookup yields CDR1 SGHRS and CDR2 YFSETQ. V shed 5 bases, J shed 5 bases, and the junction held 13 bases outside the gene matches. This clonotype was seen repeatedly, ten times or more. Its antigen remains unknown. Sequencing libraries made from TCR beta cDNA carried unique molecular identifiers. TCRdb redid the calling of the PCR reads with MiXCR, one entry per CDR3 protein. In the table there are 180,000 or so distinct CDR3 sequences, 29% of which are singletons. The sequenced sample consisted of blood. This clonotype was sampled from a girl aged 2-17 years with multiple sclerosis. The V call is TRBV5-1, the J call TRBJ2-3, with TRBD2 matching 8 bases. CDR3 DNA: TGCGCCAGCAGTCTCCCGGGACTAGGAGTTTTAGATACGCAGTATTTT. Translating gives CASSLPGLGVLDTQYF.